This T cell receptor beta chain comes out of a study of T cell responses to AZD1222 COVID-19 vaccine. Whole-study results and caveats: Following two doses of AZD1222, Spike-specific TCR breadth and depth rose. Most donors were white British and more were female, and clonal diversity was possibly underestimated. Only five or six AZD1222 recipients tested seropositive at baseline. After the peak T cell response, and only then, were repertoires sampled.

V gave up 5 bases and J gave up 5 bases; unmatched junction bases: 3. This CDR3 comprises 12 residues. The germline V gene encodes CDR1 GTSNPN and CDR2 SVGIG (reference sequence). In regard to this clone: Its specificity is not known.

Profiling relied on immunoSEQ multiplex PCR, and the TCRdb table lists in-frame clones only, not all of them. The sample holds 89,000 or so clones, around nine tenths seen once. The clonotype originates from an adult who received the AZD1222 COVID-19 vaccine. The chain carries TRBV30 and TRBJ1-5; 7 bases are a match to TRBD1. Sample: peripheral blood, taken 28 days after the second AZD1222 dose. The CDR3 loop reads CAWSQGYQPQHF. CDR3 coding DNA: TGTGCCTGGTCACAGGGGTATCAGCCCCAGCATTTT.